This T cell receptor beta chain was documented in a study of T cell changes during pregnancy in multiple sclerosis. With V trimmed by 0 bases and J by 3 bases, 6 bases remained unmatched. The CDR3 consists of 19 residues. Per germline, CDR1 MGHRA and CDR2 YSYEKL. Data came from immunoSEQ multiplex PCR; TCRdb stores just in-frame clones and leaves some out. The profile shows roughly 57,000 clones, around 94% of them singletons. This clonotype originated in a female donor with multiple sclerosis, enrolled in a pregnancy study. The specimen was CD8+ T cells from peripheral blood mononuclear cells, collected after pregnancy. The rearrangement joins TRBV4-1 to TRBJ2-1; 15 bases are shared with TRBD2. The CDR3 loop is CASSQETGLAGGNYNEQFF. Here the CDR3 DNA reads TGCGCCAGCAGCCAAGAGACGGGACTAGCGGGAGGCAACTACAATGAGCAGTTCTTC.